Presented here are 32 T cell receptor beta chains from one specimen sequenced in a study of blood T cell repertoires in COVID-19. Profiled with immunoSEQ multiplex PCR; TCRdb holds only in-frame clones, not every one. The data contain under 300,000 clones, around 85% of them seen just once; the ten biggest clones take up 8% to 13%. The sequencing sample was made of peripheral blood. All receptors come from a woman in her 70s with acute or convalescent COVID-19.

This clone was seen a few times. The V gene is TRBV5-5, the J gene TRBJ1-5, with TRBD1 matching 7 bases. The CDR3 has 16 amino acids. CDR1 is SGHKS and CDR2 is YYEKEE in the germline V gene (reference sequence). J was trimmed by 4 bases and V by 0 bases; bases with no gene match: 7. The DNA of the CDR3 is TGTGCCAGCAGCTTGGCCCCGACAGGGCCGAATCAGCCCCAGCATTTT. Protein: CASSLAPTGPNQPQHF. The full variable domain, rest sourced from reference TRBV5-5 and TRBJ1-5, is DAGVTQSPTHLIKTRGQQVTLRCSPISGHKSVSWYQQVLGQGPQFIFQYYEKEERGRGNFPDRFSARQFPNYSSELNVNALLLGDSALYLCASSLAPTGPNQPQHFGDGTRLSIL.

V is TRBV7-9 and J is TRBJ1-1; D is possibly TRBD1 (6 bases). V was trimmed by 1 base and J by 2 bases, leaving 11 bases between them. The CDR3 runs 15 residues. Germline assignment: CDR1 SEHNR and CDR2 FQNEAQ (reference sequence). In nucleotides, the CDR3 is TGTGCCAGCAGCTTAGGGACAGAGTTTAACACTGAAGCTTTCTTT. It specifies CASSLGTEFNTEAFF. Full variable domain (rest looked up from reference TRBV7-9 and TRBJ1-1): DTGVSQNPRHKITKRGQNVTFRCDPISEHNRLYWYRQTLGQGPEFLTYFQNEAQLEKSRLLSDRFSAERPKGSFSTLEIQRTEQGDSAMYLCASSLGTEFNTEAFFGQGTRLTVV.

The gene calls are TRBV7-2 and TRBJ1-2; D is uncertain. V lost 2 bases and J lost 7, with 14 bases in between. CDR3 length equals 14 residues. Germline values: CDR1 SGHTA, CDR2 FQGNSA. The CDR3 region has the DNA TGTGCCAGCAGCTTAAGCGGGTCCTTTAGTGGCTACACCTTC. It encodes CASSLSGSFSGYTF.

DNA for the CDR3: TGTGCCAGCAGTTCCAGGGCACGGGGGGAGTACGAGCAGTACTTC. Protein: CASSSRARGEYEQYF. V usage is TRBV27 and J usage is TRBJ2-7, with 7 bases lining up with TRBD2. Germline trimming cut 4 bases from V and 4 bases from J; bases unmatched to any gene: 10. Germline V CDR1 and CDR2: MNHEY, SMNVEV (reference sequence). This CDR3 is 15 amino acids long.

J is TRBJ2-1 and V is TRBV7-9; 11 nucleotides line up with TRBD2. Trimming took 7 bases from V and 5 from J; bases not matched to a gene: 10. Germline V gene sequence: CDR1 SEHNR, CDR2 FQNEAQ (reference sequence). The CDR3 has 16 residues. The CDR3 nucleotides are TGTGCCAGCACCGTATCACTAGCGGGGGAGAACAATGAGCAGTTCTTC. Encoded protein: CASTVSLAGENNEQFF.

CDR3 sequence reads: CASSLGLAGGTYEQYF. CDR3 bases: TGTGCCAGCAGCTTAGGACTAGCGGGGGGTACTTACGAGCAGTACTTC. The chain links TRBV13 to TRBJ2-7, with TRBD2 matching over 12 bases. The junction had 4 bases not matched to a gene; V was cut back by 0 bases and J by 4 bases. The CDR3 has 16 amino acids. The V gene's germline CDR1 is PRHDT and CDR2 FYEKMQ (reference sequence).

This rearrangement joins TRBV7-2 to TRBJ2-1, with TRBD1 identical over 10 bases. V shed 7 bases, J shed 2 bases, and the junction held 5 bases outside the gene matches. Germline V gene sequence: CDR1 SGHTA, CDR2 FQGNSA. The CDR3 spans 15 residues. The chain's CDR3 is CASIEGTGAYNEQFF. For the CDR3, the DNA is TGTGCCAGCATCGAAGGGACAGGGGCCTACAATGAGCAGTTCTTC.

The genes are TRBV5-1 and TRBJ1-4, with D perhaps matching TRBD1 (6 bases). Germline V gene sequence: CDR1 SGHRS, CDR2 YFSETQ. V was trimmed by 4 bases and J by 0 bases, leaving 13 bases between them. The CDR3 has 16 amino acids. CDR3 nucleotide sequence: TGCGCCAGCAGCGAACAGGGCACCGCAACTAATGAAAAACTGTTTTTT. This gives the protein CASSEQGTATNEKLFF.

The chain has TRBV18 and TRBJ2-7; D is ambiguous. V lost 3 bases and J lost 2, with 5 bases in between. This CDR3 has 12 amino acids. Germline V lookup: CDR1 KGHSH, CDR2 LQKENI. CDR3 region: CASSPSAYEQYF. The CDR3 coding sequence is TGTGCCAGCTCACCTTCGGCCTACGAGCAGTACTTC.

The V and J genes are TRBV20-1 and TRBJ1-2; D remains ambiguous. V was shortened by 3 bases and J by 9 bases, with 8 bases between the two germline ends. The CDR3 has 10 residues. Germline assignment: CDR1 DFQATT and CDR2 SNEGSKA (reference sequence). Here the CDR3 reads CSASPLSYTF. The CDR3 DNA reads TGCAGTGCTAGCCCCCTAAGCTACACCTTC.

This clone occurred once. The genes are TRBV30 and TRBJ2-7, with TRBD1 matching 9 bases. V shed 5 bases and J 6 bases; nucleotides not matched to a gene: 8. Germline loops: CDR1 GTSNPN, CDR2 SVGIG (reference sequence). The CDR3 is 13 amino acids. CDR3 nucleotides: TGTGCCTGGGGACAGGGGTGGGGGTCCGAGCAGTACTTC. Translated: CAWGQGWGSEQYF.

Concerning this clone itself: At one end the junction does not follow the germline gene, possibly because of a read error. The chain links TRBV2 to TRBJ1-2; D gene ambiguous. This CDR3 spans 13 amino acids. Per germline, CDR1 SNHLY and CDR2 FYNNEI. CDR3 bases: TGTGCCAGCAGGGAAGACACGCGGAGGGGCTACACCTTC. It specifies CASREDTRRGYTF.

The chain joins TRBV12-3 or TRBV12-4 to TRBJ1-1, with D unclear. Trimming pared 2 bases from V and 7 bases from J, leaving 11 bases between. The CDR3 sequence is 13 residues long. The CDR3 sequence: CASSLRRDGEAFF. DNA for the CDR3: TGTGCCAGCAGTTTAAGGAGGGATGGTGAAGCTTTCTTT.

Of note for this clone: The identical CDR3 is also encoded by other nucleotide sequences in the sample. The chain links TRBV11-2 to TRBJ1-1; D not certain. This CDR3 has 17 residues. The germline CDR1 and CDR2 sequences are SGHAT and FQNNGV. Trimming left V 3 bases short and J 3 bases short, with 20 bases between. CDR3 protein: CASSLSGFGRTDTEAFF. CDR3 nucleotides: TGTGCCAGCAGCTTGAGCGGGTTTGGGAGAACGGACACTGAAGCTTTCTTT.

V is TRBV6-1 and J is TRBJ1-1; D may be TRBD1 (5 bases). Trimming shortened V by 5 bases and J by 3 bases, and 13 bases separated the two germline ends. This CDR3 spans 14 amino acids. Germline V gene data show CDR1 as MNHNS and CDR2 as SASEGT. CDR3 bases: TGTGCCAGCAGTTATTCAGGGAGGGACACTGAAGCTTTCTTT. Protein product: CASSYSGRDTEAFF.

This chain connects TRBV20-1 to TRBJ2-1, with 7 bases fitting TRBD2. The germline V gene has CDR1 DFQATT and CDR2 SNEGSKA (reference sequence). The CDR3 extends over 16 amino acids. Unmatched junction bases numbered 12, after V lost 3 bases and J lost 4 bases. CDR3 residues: CSASSQWSGAYNEQFF. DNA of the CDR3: TGCAGTGCTAGTTCCCAGTGGAGCGGGGCTTACAATGAGCAGTTCTTC.

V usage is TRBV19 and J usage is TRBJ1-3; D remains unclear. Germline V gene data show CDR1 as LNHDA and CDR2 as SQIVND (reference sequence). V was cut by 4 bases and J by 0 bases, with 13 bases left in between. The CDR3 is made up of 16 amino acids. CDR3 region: CASSTARLNSGNTIYF. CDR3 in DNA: TGTGCCAGTAGTACAGCCAGGTTAAACTCTGGAAACACCATATATTTT.

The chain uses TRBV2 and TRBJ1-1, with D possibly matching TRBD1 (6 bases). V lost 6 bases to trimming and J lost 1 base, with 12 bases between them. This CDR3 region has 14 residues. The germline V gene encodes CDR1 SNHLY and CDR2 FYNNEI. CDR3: CASREQGTNTEAFF. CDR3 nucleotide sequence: TGTGCCAGCAGAGAACAGGGAACGAACACTGAAGCTTTCTTT.

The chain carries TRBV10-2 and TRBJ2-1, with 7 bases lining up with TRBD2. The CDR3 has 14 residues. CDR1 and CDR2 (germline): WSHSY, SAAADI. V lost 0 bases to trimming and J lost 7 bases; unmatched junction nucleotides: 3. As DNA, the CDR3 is TGCGCCAGCAGTGAGTCAAGCGGGGCGAATGAGCAGTTCTTC. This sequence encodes CASSESSGANEQFF.

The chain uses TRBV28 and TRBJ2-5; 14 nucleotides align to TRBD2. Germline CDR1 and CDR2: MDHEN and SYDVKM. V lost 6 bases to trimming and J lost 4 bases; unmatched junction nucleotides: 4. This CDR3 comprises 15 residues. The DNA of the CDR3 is TGTGCCAGCAGGCGACTAGCGGGGGGGCGAGAGACCCAGTACTTC. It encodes CASRRLAGGRETQYF.

CDR3 in amino acids: CASSFPTGAQETQYF. CDR3 sequence (DNA): TGCGCCAGCAGCTTCCCGACAGGGGCCCAAGAGACCCAGTACTTC. This sequence joins TRBV5-1 and TRBJ2-5; 8 bases are a match to TRBD1. Germline V CDR1 and CDR2: SGHRS, YFSETQ. The CDR3 has 15 amino acids. Trimming at V came to 2 bases and at J to 1 base, leaving 4 bases not matched to a gene.

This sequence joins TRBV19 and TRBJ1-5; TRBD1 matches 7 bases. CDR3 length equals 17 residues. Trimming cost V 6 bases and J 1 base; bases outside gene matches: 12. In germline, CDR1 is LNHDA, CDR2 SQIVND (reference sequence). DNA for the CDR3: TGTGCCAGTAGCAGACAGGGAAAAATGGTAAGCAATCAGCCCCAGCATTTT. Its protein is CASSRQGKMVSNQPQHF.

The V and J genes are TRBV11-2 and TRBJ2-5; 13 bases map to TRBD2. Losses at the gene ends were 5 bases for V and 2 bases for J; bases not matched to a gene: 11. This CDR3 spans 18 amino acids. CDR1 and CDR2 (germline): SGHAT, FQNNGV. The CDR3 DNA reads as TGTGCCAGCAGCCCAACTAGCGGGGGGGCCGTTTCGCAAGAGACCCAGTACTTC. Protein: CASSPTSGGAVSQETQYF.

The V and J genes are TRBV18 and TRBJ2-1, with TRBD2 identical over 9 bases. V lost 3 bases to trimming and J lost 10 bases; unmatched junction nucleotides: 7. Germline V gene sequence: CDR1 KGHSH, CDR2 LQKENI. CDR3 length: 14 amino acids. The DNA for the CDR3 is TGTGCCAGCTCACCCCGCGGGGGGGTAACCGAGCAGTTCTTC. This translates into CASSPRGGVTEQFF.

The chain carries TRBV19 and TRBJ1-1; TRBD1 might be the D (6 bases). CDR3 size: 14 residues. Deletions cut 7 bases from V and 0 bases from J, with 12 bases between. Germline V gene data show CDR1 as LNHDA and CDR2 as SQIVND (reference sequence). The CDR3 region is CASNDGQLNTEAFF. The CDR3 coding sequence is TGTGCCAGTAACGATGGACAGTTGAACACTGAAGCTTTCTTT.

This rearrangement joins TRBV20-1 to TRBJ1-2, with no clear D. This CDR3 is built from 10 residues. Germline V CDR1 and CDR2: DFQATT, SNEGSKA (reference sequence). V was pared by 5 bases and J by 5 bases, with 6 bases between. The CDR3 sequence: CSARSYGYTF. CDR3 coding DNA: TGCAGTGCTCGGTCTTATGGCTACACCTTC.

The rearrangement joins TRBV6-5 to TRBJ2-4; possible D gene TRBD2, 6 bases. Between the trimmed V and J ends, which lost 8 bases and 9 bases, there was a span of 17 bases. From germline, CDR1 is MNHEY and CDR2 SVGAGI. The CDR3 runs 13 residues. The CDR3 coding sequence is TGTGCCAGCTCACTTATGATCGGGAGCATTCAGTACTTC. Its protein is CASSLMIGSIQYF.

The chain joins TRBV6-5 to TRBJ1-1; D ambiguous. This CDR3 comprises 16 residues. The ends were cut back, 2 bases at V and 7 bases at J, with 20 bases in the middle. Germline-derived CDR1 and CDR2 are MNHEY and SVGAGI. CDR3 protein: CASSYGRLTGGSEAFF. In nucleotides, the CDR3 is TGTGCCAGCAGTTACGGCAGACTGACGGGAGGGAGTGAAGCTTTCTTT.

The CDR3 sequence is CGRSCGGADTQYF. The CDR3 DNA reads as TGTGGGAGGTCTTGCGGGGGGGCAGATACGCAGTATTTT. The chain recombines TRBV12-2 with TRBJ2-3; TRBD2 was called by the table and not checked on the DNA. TRBV12-2 is classified as a pseudogene. The length of the CDR3 is 13 residues.

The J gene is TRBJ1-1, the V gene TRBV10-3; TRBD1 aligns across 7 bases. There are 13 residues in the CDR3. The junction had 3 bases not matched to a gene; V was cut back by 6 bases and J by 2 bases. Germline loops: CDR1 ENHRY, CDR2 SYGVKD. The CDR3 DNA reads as TGTGCCATCAGAGACAGGGTCAACACTGAAGCTTTCTTT. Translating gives CAIRDRVNTEAFF.

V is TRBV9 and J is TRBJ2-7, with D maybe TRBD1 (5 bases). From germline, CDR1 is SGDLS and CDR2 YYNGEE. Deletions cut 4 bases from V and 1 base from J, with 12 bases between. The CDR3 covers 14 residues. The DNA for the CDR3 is TGTGCCAGCAGCACAACAGGCCATTCCTACGAGCAGTACTTC. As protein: CASSTTGHSYEQYF.

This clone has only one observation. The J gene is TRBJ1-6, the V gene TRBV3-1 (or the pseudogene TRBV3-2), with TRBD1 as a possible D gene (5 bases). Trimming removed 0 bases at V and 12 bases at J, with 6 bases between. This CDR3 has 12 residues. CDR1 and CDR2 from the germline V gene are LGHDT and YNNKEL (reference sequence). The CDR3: CASSQEGGPLHF. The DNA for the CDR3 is TGTGCCAGCAGCCAAGAGGGGGGACCCCTCCACTTT.